Below, 7 T cell receptor beta chains from the same sample are listed, as sequenced in a study of blood T cell repertoires in COVID-19 (TCRdb year 2020). Library prep was done by the immunoSEQ multiplex PCR assay. Not all clones reach the TCRdb copy of this immuneACCESS table, which keeps in-frame sequences only. Checked studies attribute under half of the gap to unresolved V genes and leave the rest unexplained. For this sample there are about 330,000 clones; 87% appear just once. The ten largest clonotypes hold over 4% of the sample. Specimen: PBMCs or T cells enriched from blood (not recorded which). The origin of the receptors is a woman in her twenties or thirties who had recovered from COVID-19.

Concerning this clone itself: Other DNA sequences within the sample encode an identical CDR3. The V and J genes are TRBV5-4 and TRBJ2-7; D not certain. The CDR3 has 13 amino acids. Trimming removed 0 bases at V and 4 bases at J, with 8 bases between. Germline V gene sequence: CDR1 SGHNT, CDR2 YYREEE (reference sequence). CDR3 amino acids: CASSLGSSYEQYF. In nucleotides, the CDR3 is TGTGCCAGCAGCTTGGGGAGTAGTTACGAGCAGTACTTC. Supplemented by reference TRBV5-4 and TRBJ2-7, the full variable domain reads ETGVTQSPTHLIKTRGQQVTLRCSSQSGHNTVSWYQQALGQGPQFIFQYYREEENGRGNFPPRFSGLQFPNYSSELNVNALELDDSALYLCASSLGSSYEQYFGPGTRLTVT.

The CDR3 DNA follows: TGTGCCAGCAGGCTGACCGGGACAGGGGGCTCTGGAAACACCATATATTTT. As protein: CASRLTGTGGSGNTIYF. This chain uses TRBV7-9 with TRBJ1-3, with TRBD1 identical over 11 bases. Trimming removed 6 bases from V and 0 bases from J; junction bases left unmatched: 7. The V gene's germline CDR1 is SEHNR and CDR2 FQNEAQ (reference sequence). The CDR3 extends over 17 amino acids.

V usage is TRBV5-1 and J usage is TRBJ2-1, with 13 bases identical to TRBD2. This CDR3 is built from 15 residues. V dropped 3 bases and J dropped 7; count of bases not matched to a gene: 4. Per germline, CDR1 SGHRS and CDR2 YFSETQ. As DNA, the CDR3 is TGCGCCAGCAGCTCACTAGCGGGGGGGGCGAATGAGCAGTTCTTC. Its translation is CASSSLAGGANEQFF.

The gene calls are TRBV3-1 (or the pseudogene TRBV3-2) and TRBJ2-3; D unresolved. CDR1 is LGHDT and CDR2 is YNNKEL in the germline V gene (reference sequence). V was cut by 8 bases and J by 3 bases, with 21 bases left in between. This CDR3 comprises 16 residues. In DNA, the CDR3 is TGTGCCAGCGGGTATCTGTACTCAGAGGCTACAGATACGCAGTATTTT. Translation: CASGYLYSEATDTQYF.

The rearrangement joins TRBV19 to TRBJ2-2; 10 bases are shared with TRBD2. In germline, CDR1 is LNHDA, CDR2 SQIVND (reference sequence). The CDR3 extends over 15 amino acids. With V trimmed by 5 bases and J by 1 base, 1 base remained unmatched. The CDR3 sequence: CASSLAGGNTGELFF. The CDR3 nucleotides read TGTGCCAGTAGTTTAGCGGGGGGGAACACCGGGGAGCTGTTTTTT.

This clone has only one observation. The chain couples TRBV6-2 or TRBV6-3 to TRBJ1-5; perhaps TRBD1 as D (6 bases). The CDR3 is made up of 16 amino acids. Trimming pared 5 bases from V and 4 bases from J, leaving 18 bases between. CDR1 and CDR2 (germline): MNHEY, SVGEGT. The CDR3 sequence: CASSRTYRVMNQPQHF. CDR3 DNA sequence: TGTGCCAGCAGTCGTACGTACAGGGTTATGAATCAGCCCCAGCATTTT.

CDR3 loop: CASSQILSYGYTF. Here the CDR3 DNA reads TGTGCCAGCAGCCAGATCCTTAGCTATGGCTACACCTTC. V usage is TRBV3-1 (or the pseudogene TRBV3-2) and J usage is TRBJ1-2; unclear D gene. Trimming took off 3 bases at V and 4 bases at J, with 9 bases between the two ends. Looked up from germline, CDR1 is LGHDT and CDR2 is YNNKEL (reference sequence). This CDR3 spans 13 amino acids.